This entry is about one TCR beta chain. These data originate in a study of blood T cell repertoires in COVID-19. Study in general: Collection of acute and convalescent COVID-19 samples took place in the United States, Italy and Spain.

Trimming left V 10 bases short and J 6 bases short, with 18 bases between. The CDR3 runs 13 residues. Sequenced by immunoSEQ multiplex PCR; TCRdb stores in-frame clones only, minus some. The sample carries about 170,000 clones, 70% to 90% recorded once. This chain links TRBV12-3 or TRBV12-4 with TRBJ1-1; D possibly corresponds to TRBD1 (5 bases). The TCR originated in a woman aged 80 or over in a cohort sampled during active or convalescent COVID-19. Sequencing was performed on peripheral blood. This chain's CDR3 is CAIDSRTLSEAFF. The CDR3 nucleotides are TGTGCCATAGATTCGAGGACACTATCTGAAGCTTTCTTT.